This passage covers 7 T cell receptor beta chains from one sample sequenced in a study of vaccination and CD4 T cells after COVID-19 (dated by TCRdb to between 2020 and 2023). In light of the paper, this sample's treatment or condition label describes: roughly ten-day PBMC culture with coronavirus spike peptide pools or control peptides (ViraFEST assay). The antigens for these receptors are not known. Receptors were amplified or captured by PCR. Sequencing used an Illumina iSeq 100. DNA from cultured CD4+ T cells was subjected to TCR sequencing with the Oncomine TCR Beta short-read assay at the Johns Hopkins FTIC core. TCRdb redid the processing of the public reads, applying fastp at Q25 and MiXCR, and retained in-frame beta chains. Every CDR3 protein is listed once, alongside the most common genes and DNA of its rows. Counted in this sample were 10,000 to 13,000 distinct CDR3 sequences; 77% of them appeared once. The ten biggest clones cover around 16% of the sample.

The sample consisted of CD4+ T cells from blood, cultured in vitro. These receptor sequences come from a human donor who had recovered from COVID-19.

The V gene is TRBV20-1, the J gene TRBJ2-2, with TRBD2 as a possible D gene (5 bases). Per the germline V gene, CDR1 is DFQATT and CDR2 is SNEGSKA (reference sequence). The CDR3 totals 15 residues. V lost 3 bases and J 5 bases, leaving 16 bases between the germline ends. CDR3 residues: CSARGRGSGTGELFF. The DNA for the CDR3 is TGCAGTGCTAGGGGTCGAGGGAGCGGAACCGGGGAGCTGTTTTTT.

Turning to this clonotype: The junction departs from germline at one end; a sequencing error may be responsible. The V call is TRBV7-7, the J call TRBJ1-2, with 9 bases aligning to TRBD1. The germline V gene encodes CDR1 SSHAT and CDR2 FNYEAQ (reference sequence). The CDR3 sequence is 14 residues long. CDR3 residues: CASSTGQGVDGYTF. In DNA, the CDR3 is TGTGCTAGCAGCACGGGACAGGGTGTGGATGGCTACACCTTC.

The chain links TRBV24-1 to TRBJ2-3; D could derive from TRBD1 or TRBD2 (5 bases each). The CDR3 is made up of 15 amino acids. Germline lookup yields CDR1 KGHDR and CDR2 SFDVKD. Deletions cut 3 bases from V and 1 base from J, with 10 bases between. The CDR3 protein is CATSDPGARTDTQYF. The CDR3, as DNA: TGTGCCACCAGTGATCCCGGGGCCCGCACAGATACGCAGTATTTT.

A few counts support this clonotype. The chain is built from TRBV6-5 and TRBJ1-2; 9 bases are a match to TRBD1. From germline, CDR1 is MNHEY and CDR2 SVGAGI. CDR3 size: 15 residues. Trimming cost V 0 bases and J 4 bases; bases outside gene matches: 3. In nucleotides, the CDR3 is TGTGCCAGCAGTTACTCGGGACAGGGAAGCTATGGCTACACCTTC. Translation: CASSYSGQGSYGYTF.

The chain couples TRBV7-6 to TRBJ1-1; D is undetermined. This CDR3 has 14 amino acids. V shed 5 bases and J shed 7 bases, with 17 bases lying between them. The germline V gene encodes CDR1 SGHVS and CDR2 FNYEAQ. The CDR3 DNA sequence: TGTGCCAGCAGCCCTCACAGTGTAGGGAATGAAGCTTTCTTT. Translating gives CASSPHSVGNEAFF.

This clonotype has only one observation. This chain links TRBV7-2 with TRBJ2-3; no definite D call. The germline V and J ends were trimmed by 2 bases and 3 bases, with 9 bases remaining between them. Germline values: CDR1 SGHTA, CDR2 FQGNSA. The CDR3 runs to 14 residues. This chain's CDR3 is CASSLIASTDTQYF. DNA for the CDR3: TGTGCCAGCAGCTTAATAGCCTCTACAGATACGCAGTATTTT.

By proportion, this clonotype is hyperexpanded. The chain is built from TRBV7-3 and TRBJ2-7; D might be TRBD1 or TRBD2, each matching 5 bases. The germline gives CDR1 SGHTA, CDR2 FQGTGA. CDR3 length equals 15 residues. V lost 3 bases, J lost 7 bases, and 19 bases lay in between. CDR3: CASSLGVGLGYEQYF. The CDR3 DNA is TGTGCCAGCAGCTTGGGGGTGGGCCTTGGCTATGAGCAGTACTTC.